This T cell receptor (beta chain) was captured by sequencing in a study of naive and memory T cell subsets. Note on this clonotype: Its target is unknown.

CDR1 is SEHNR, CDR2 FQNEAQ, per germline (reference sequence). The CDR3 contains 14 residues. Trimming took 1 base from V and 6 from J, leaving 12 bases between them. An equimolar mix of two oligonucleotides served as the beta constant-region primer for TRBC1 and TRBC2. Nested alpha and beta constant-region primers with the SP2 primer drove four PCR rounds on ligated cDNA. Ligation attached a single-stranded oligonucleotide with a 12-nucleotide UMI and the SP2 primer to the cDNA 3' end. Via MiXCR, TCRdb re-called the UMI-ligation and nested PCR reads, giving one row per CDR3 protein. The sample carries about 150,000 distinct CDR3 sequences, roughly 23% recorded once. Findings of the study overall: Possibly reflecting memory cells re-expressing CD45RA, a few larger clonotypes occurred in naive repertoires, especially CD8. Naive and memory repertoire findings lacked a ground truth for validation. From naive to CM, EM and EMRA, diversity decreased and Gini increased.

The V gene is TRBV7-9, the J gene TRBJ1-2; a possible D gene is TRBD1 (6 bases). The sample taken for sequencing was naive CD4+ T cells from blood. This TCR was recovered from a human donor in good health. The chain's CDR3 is CASSLVADRDGYTF. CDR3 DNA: TGTGCCAGCAGCTTAGTTGCGGACAGAGATGGCTACACCTTC.